The 8 T cell receptor beta chains below all came from one sample that was sequenced in a study of T cells in Graves' hyperthyroidism and ophthalmopathy. Using RNA transcripts as the source, TCR beta CDR3 regions were amplified. Primed by the HTBI set, a first-round RT-PCR was run on the TCR CDR3. TCRdb re-analysed the multiplex PCR reads in MiXCR, keeping a single row per CDR3 protein. The sample yields fewer than 350,000 distinct CDR3 sequences, over 15% seen once. Sample: blood. Receptor source: a woman aged 50 to 65 with Graves' hyperthyroidism.

The J gene is TRBJ1-5, the V gene TRBV6-1; D may be TRBD1 (5 bases). This CDR3 has 14 residues. Germline V gene lookup returns CDR1 MNHNS and CDR2 SASEGT. V was cut by 6 bases and J by 4 bases, with 13 bases left in between. The CDR3 here is CASRAGGGNQPQHF. The CDR3 DNA reads TGTGCCAGCAGAGCGGGGGGTGGAAATCAGCCCCAGCATTTT.

Many counts were recorded for this clonotype. V is TRBV27 and J is TRBJ2-1; TRBD2 aligns across 10 bases. CDR1 and CDR2 from the germline V gene are MNHEY and SMNVEV (reference sequence). Trimming took 6 bases from V and 9 from J; bases not matched to a gene: 11. This CDR3 is built from 15 residues. The CDR3 reads CASSPSGRNPSEQFF. The CDR3 coding sequence is TGTGCCAGCAGCCCTAGCGGGAGAAATCCGAGTGAGCAGTTCTTC.

The chain employs TRBV24-1 and TRBJ2-1, with D unresolved. Germline assignment: CDR1 KGHDR and CDR2 SFDVKD. The CDR3 is made up of 14 amino acids. V dropped 2 bases and J dropped 10 bases, with 14 bases sitting between them. The CDR3 DNA follows: TGTGCCACCAGTGATTCCCGGGTACCCCTAGAGCAGTTCTTC. Amino acids: CATSDSRVPLEQFF.

This clonotype was recorded a few times. The rearrangement uses TRBV12-3 or TRBV12-4 and TRBJ2-2, with D perhaps TRBD1 or TRBD2 (5 bases each). V shed 5 bases and J shed 8 bases, with 15 bases lying between them. This CDR3 contains 14 residues. CDR3 loop: CASSRVGASGELFF. In DNA, the CDR3 is TGTGCCAGCAGTCGGGTCGGGGCTTCTGGGGAGCTGTTTTTT.

This rearrangement joins TRBV5-5 to TRBJ1-2, with unresolved D. CDR3 length: 12 residues. Germline CDR1 reads SGHKS; CDR2 reads YYEKEE (reference sequence). The V gene lost 4 bases and the J gene lost 3 bases, with 7 bases spanning the gap. The CDR3 protein is CASSAYDYGYTF. CDR3 sequence (DNA): TGTGCCAGCAGCGCCTACGACTATGGCTACACCTTC.

At least ten counts were recorded for this clonotype. The rearrangement joins TRBV30 to TRBJ2-5; TRBD2 matches 10 bases. V shed 0 bases and J 5 bases; nucleotides not matched to a gene: 3. The germline gives CDR1 GTSNPN, CDR2 SVGIG (reference sequence). The CDR3 runs to 14 residues. CDR3: CAWSVEGLAETQYF. CDR3 nucleotides: TGTGCCTGGAGTGTAGAGGGACTAGCGGAGACCCAGTACTTC.

The CDR3 bases are TGTGCCAGTAGTATACAGGACGGAGACACAGATACGCAGTATTTT. Translation gives CASSIQDGDTDTQYF. This chain uses TRBV19 with TRBJ2-3; no clear D gene. Germline V gene sequence: CDR1 LNHDA, CDR2 SQIVND (reference sequence). This CDR3 comprises 15 residues. V gave up 2 bases and J gave up 2 bases, with 11 bases separating them.

The rearrangement uses TRBV5-6 and TRBJ2-1; TRBD2 matches 7 bases. The germline gives CDR1 SGHDT, CDR2 YYEEEE. Trimming at V came to 4 bases and at J to 5 bases, leaving 12 bases not matched to a gene. CDR3 size: 16 residues. The CDR3: CASSRLAGVPHNEQFF. CDR3 in DNA: TGTGCCAGCAGCCGCCTGGCGGGAGTTCCCCACAATGAGCAGTTCTTC.